This entry lists 16 T cell receptor beta chains sequenced from one sample in a study of cytotoxic CD8 clonotypes in ibrutinib-treated CLL (dated by TCRdb to the early 2020s). Receptor libraries were prepared by the immunoSEQ multiplex PCR assay. Held by TCRdb, this immuneACCESS table contains in-frame sequences only and omits some clones. Under half of the omission traces to an unresolved V gene where checked; the cause of the rest is unknown. This sample lists around 7,900 clones; 60% to 80% were detected once. Less than 40% of the sample comes from the top ten. The sequenced sample was PBMCs, obtained before ibrutinib treatment. These receptors all come from a human donor with chronic lymphocytic leukemia.

V gene TRBV7-9 combines with J gene TRBJ1-2; 9 bases are a match to TRBD1. The V gene end was trimmed by 6 bases and the J gene end by 6 bases; junction bases not matched to a gene: 8. Germline CDR1 reads SEHNR; CDR2 reads FQNEAQ (reference sequence). The CDR3 consists of 14 residues. CDR3 region: CASSYEGQGDGYTF. DNA of the CDR3: TGTGCCAGCAGTTATGAGGGACAGGGAGATGGCTACACCTTC.

The genes are TRBV28 and TRBJ1-2; D gene uncertain. Deletions cut 7 bases from V and 2 bases from J, with 20 bases between. The CDR3 totals 16 residues. Germline V CDR1 and CDR2: MDHEN, SYDVKM. CDR3 sequence (DNA): TGTGCCAGCACTAATGGTGGTGCAGCCTCCAACTATGGCTACACCTTC. Protein product: CASTNGGAASNYGYTF.

The genes are TRBV28 and TRBJ1-2; 10 bases agree with TRBD1. CDR1 is MDHEN and CDR2 is SYDVKM in the germline V gene. The length of the CDR3 is 15 residues. The V and J ends lost 5 bases and 3 bases, in that order; junction bases with no gene match: 6. For the CDR3, the DNA is TGTGCCAGCAGTACCCGACAGGGGGCCCACTATGGCTACACCTTC. It encodes CASSTRQGAHYGYTF.

The V and J genes are TRBV7-8 and TRBJ2-6; D uncertain. In germline, CDR1 is SGHVS, CDR2 FQNEAQ. The CDR3 spans 16 residues. Trimming pared 1 base from V and 0 bases from J, leaving 7 bases between. In DNA, the CDR3 is TGTGCCAGCAGCTTAGGACGGGCCTCTGGGGCCAACGTCCTGACTTTC. Its translation: CASSLGRASGANVLTF.

Here the CDR3 DNA reads TGTGCCAGCAGTTTATCAGGGGGCAAAACTGAAGCTTTCTTT. Translation: CASSLSGGKTEAFF. The chain recombines TRBV28 with TRBJ1-1, with TRBD1 identical over 8 bases. V dropped 1 base and J dropped 5; count of bases not matched to a gene: 3. This CDR3 comprises 14 residues. CDR1 is MDHEN, CDR2 SYDVKM, per germline.

The rearrangement joins TRBV19 to TRBJ1-5, with 7 bases identical to TRBD1. V dropped 3 bases and J dropped 0; count of bases not matched to a gene: 2. Germline V CDR1 and CDR2: LNHDA, SQIVND (reference sequence). The CDR3 totals 15 residues. The CDR3 bases are TGTGCCAGTAGTATTGGACAGGCTAGCAATCAGCCCCAGCATTTT. This codes for CASSIGQASNQPQHF.

This clone has more than one count but fewer than ten. J is TRBJ1-2 and V is TRBV18; 7 nucleotides match TRBD1. The germline CDR1 and CDR2 sequences are KGHSH and LQKENI. The V and J ends lost 2 bases and 4 bases, in that order; junction bases with no gene match: 4. The CDR3 is made up of 14 amino acids. CDR3 in DNA: TGTGCCAGCTCACCAGTGGGACAGTCCTATGGCTACACCTTC. It encodes CASSPVGQSYGYTF.

The V call is TRBV19, the J call TRBJ2-7, with a tentative D call TRBD1 (6 bases). Germline CDR1 LNHDA, CDR2 SQIVND (reference sequence). The CDR3 contains 13 residues. The V and J ends lost 5 bases and 4 bases respectively, with 12 bases between them. The CDR3 DNA reads as TGTGCCAGTAGTTCAAACAGGGCTTACGAGCAGTACTTC. Translation: CASSSNRAYEQYF.

This clone was seen a few times. The chain is built from TRBV6-1 and TRBJ2-2, with 7 bases aligning to TRBD2. After removal of 2 bases from V and 5 bases from J, the junction contained 11 bases not matched to a gene. The CDR3 loop spans 17 amino acids. Germline lookup yields CDR1 MNHNS and CDR2 SASEGT. Written as DNA, the CDR3 is TGTGCCAGCAGTGAATTGAGGGAGGGCCTGGGAACCGGGGAGCTGTTTTTT. Its translation is CASSELREGLGTGELFF.

Relative to its sample, this clone is medium-sized (0.01 to 0.1%). CDR3 DNA: TGTGCCAGCAGTCCTCTCGACGGAGGCTATGGCTACACCTTC. Amino acids: CASSPLDGGYGYTF. The V call is TRBV28, the J call TRBJ1-2; D uncertain. The CDR3 loop spans 14 amino acids. V lost 5 bases to trimming and J lost 4 bases, with 14 bases between them. CDR1 is MDHEN, CDR2 SYDVKM, per germline.

The genes are TRBV2 and TRBJ2-7; 7 bases are a match to TRBD1. Germline trimming cut 4 bases from V and 3 bases from J; bases unmatched to any gene: 9. The CDR3 covers 15 residues. Per the germline V gene, CDR1 is SNHLY and CDR2 is FYNNEI. This CDR3 reads CASSADRAGYYEQYF. The CDR3 nucleotides are TGTGCCAGCAGTGCAGACAGGGCAGGATACTACGAGCAGTACTTC.

V usage is TRBV28 and J usage is TRBJ2-2; tentative D call: TRBD2 (5 bases). CDR1 and CDR2 (germline): MDHEN, SYDVKM. The germline V and J ends were trimmed by 3 bases and 7 bases, with 21 bases remaining between them. This CDR3 contains 17 residues. The CDR3 bases are TGTGCCAGCAGTTTGTCGATCGGGATAGAATTTGGCGGGGAGCTGTTTTTT. It is translated as CASSLSIGIEFGGELFF.

The V gene is TRBV30, the J gene TRBJ2-7, with 8 bases that match TRBD1. Germline CDR1 reads GTSNPN; CDR2 reads SVGIG (reference sequence). J was trimmed by 2 bases and V by 3 bases; bases with no gene match: 6. The CDR3 totals 14 residues. The CDR3 nucleotides read TGTGCCTGGAGGAGGGACAGGAACACCTACGAGCAGTACTTC. Amino acid sequence: CAWRRDRNTYEQYF.

J is TRBJ2-3 and V is TRBV5-1, with no clear D. V lost 0 bases to trimming and J lost 3 bases, with 11 bases between them. This CDR3 spans 15 amino acids. CDR1 is SGHRS and CDR2 is YFSETQ in the germline V gene. Here the CDR3 reads CASSLEGSMTDTQYF. CDR3 DNA: TGCGCCAGCAGCTTGGAGGGATCGATGACAGATACGCAGTATTTT.

This chain links TRBV27 with TRBJ2-5, with D unresolved. The J call may be incorrect, as the DNA end agrees better with TRBJ2-7. This CDR3 has 11 amino acids. Germline V gene sequence: CDR1 MNHEY, CDR2 SMNVEV (reference sequence). The CDR3 bases are TGTGCCAGCAGAAGGGAAGACGAGCAGTACTTC. As protein: CASRREDEQYF.

The CDR3 sequence is CASSGTESSNQPQHF. CDR3 nucleotides: TGTGCCAGCAGTGGGACGGAGTCTAGCAATCAGCCCCAGCATTTT. The V call is TRBV6-1, the J call TRBJ1-5, with unresolved D. V lost 4 bases to trimming and J lost 0 bases, with 10 bases between them. Germline CDR1 reads MNHNS; CDR2 reads SASEGT. The CDR3 has 15 amino acids.